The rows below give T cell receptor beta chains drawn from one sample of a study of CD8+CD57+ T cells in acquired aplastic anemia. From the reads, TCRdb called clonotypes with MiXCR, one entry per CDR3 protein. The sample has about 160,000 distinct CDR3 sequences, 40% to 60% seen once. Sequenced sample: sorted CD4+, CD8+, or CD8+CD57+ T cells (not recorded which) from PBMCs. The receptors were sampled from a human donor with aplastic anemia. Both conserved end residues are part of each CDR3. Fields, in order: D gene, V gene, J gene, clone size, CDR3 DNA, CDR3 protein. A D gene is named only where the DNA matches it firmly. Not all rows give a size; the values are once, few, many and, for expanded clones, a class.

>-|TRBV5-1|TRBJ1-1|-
TGCGCCAGCAGCTTGGACAGGGACACTGAAGCTTTCTTT
CASSLDRDTEAFF
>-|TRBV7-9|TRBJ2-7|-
TGTGCCAGCAGCTCCCCGGGACAAGGACACTACGAGCAGTACTTC
CASSSPGQGHYEQYF
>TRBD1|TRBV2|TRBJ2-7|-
TGTGCCAGCAGGGGACAGGGGCGATACGAGCAGTACTTC
CASRGQGRYEQYF
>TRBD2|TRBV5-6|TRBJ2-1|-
TGTGCCAGCAGATATAGGACTAGCGGGCCCTACAATGAGCAGTTCTTC
CASRYRTSGPYNEQFF
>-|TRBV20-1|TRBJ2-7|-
TGCAGTGCAGCTGGACGGGAGTCCTACGAGCAGTACTTC
CSAAGRESYEQYF
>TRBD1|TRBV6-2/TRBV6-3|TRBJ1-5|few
TGTGCCAGCAGGGACGGGGGACAGAATCAGCCCCAGCATTTT
CASRDGGQNQPQHF
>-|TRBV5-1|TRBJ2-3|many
TGCGCCAGCAGCCCCGGCGGACAACAAGCAGATACGCAGTATTTT
CASSPGGQQADTQYF
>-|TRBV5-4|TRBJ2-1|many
TGTGCCAGCAGCTTGGACAACATCGTCTCGTCGGAGCAGTTCTTC
CASSLDNIVSSEQFF
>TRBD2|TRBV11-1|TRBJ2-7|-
TGTGCCAGCAGCAGCCAAGAGCGGCGGGAGGGCTACGAGCAGTACTTC
CASSSQERREGYEQYF
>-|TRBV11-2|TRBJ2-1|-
TGTGCCAGCGCCACGGGGCGGGCGGGCGCCTACAATGAGCAGTTCTTC
CASATGRAGAYNEQFF
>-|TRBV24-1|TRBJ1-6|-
TGTGCCCCCCTAACCCTCCACTTT
CAPLTLHF
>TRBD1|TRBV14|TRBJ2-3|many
TGTGCCAGCAGCCAAGCCCCGGGACAGGGTATTGATACGCAGTATTTT
CASSQAPGQGIDTQYF
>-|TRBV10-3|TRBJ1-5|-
TGTGCCAGCAGTGAAGCGAATCAGCCCCAGCATTTT
CASSEANQPQHF
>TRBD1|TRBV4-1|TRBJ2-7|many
TGCGCCAGCAGCCATGGTGGTCAGGGGGCCTACGAGCAGTACTTC
CASSHGGQGAYEQYF
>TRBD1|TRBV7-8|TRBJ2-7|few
TGTGCCAGCAGCTTAGGATCCCGGACAGGGCGCGGCGAGCAGTACTTC
CASSLGSRTGRGEQYF
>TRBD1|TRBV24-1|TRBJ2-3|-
TGTGCCACCAGTATGGGACAGGGGGCTATCACGGATACGCAGTATTTT
CATSMGQGAITDTQYF
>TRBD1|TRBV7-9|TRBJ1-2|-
TGTGCCAGCAGCTCCAGGGACAGTCGCAGCTATGGCTACACCTTC
CASSSRDSRSYGYTF
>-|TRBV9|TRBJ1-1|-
TGTGCCAGCAGCGCCCAGGGAGCTGAAGCTTTCTTT
CASSAQGAEAFF
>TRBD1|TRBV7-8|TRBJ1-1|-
TGTGCCAGCAGCCCGTTGACAGGGATAGATAGTACTGAAGCTTTCTTT
CASSPLTGIDSTEAFF
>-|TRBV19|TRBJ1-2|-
TGTGCCAGTAGGGATGGGGCTAACTATGGCTACACCTTC
CASRDGANYGYTF
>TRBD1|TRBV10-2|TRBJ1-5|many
TGCGCCAGCAGTGAAGTTGCAGGGGGTATTCAGCCCCAGCATTTT
CASSEVAGGIQPQHF
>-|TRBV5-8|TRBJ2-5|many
TGTGCCAGCAGCGCCCCGTCACAGGGAATAGAGACCCAGTACTTC
CASSAPSQGIETQYF
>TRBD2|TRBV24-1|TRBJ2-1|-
TGTGCCACCAGTGACCGGACTAGCGGGGCATACAACGAGCAGTTCTTC
CATSDRTSGAYNEQFF
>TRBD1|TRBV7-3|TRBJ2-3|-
TGTGCCAGCAGCTCCGGGACAGGGATACATGGTACGCAGTATTTT
CASSSGTGIHGTQYF
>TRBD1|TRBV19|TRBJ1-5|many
TGTGCCAGTAGTATCGGACAGGTCAATCAGCCCCAGCATTTT
CASSIGQVNQPQHF
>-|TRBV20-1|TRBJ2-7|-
TGCAGTGCTAGACCCGATAGCGGCTACGAGCAGTACTTC
CSARPDSGYEQYF
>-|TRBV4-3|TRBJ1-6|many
TGCGCCAGCAGCCAAGATTTGATAGATTCACCCCTCCACTTT
CASSQDLIDSPLHF
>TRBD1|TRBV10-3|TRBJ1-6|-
TGTGCCATCAGTGAGTTGGCCACAGGGGTAGGATCACCCCTCCACTTT
CAISELATGVGSPLHF
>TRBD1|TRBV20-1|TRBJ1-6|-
TGCAGTGCTAGGGGACAGGATTTTTACTCACCCCTCCACTTT
CSARGQDFYSPLHF
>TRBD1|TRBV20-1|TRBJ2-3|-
TGCAGTGCTCCTGCTCGACAGGGTCGACTCGATACAGATACGCAGTATTTT
CSAPARQGRLDTDTQYF
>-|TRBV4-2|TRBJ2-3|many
TGTGCCAGCAGCCAAGAGACAGATACGCAGTATTTT
CASSQETDTQYF
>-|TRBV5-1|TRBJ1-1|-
TGCGCCAGCAGCGACGGGGGACACCCCGGGGGTGAAGCTTTCTTT
CASSDGGHPGGEAFF